These T cell receptor beta chains were read from a single sample in a study of blood T cells in healthy people across ages. TCRdb independently ran MiXCR on the 5' RACE reads; one entry per CDR3 protein. Of about 1.1 million distinct CDR3 sequences listed, around two fifths are singletons. Sample: blood. The receptor set was obtained from a man between 18 and 29 years old in good health. Each CDR3 is given with its conserved first and last residue. Fields, in order: J gene, V gene, D gene, CDR3 protein. D genes are given only for firm matches.

>TRBJ1-6|TRBV4-2|.
CASSQETGPSPLHF
>TRBJ2-5|TRBV6-1|TRBD1
CASSRQGVPYNEQYF
>TRBJ2-1|TRBV7-2|.
CASSGEYNEQFF
>TRBJ2-1|TRBV4-3|TRBD1
CASSQDLGGTGGRGEQFF
>TRBJ1-1|TRBV6-1|.
CASSELRSLNTEAFF
>TRBJ1-5|TRBV4-3|.
CASSQEASYSNQPQHF
>TRBJ1-5|TRBV20-1|.
CSARDGSNQPQHF
>TRBJ2-1|TRBV27|TRBD2
CASSDSGSFNNEQFF
>TRBJ1-1|TRBV27|.
CASSPWMGKGPDTEAFF
>TRBJ2-1|TRBV6-2/TRBV6-3|.
CASSNRDEQFF
>TRBJ1-1|TRBV4-1|.
CASSPPIFETPDMNTEAFF
>TRBJ2-1|TRBV10-3|TRBD1
CAIGQGSSYNEQFF
>TRBJ1-5|TRBV20-1|.
CSARRPSGNQPQHF
>TRBJ2-2|TRBV2|.
CASIPRHLNTGELFF
>TRBJ1-1|TRBV28|.
CASSLGRGDGFF
>TRBJ1-4|TRBV12-3/TRBV12-4|.
CASRSGRRELFF
>TRBJ2-5|TRBV29-1|TRBD2
CSVGTSVIKETQYF
>TRBJ2-3|TRBV7-2|.
CASSLRQGGGPTQYF
>TRBJ1-2|TRBV4-3|.
CASSQDQTVYGYTF
>TRBJ1-6|TRBV5-5|.
CASSLIMGNNSPLHF
>TRBJ2-3|TRBV4-2|.
CASSQERAPTDTQYF
>TRBJ2-3|TRBV12-3/TRBV12-4|TRBD2
CASSLSGGTTDTQYF
>TRBJ2-2|TRBV12-5|TRBD1
CASGLVLGQATGELFF
>TRBJ1-5|TRBV20-1|TRBD1
CSAREQGLGQPQHF
>TRBJ2-7|TRBV10-3|TRBD2
CAISETSGNYEQYF
>TRBJ1-1|TRBV18|.
CASSPGKGGTEAFF
>TRBJ2-7|TRBV27|.
CASSYYRTGEQYF
>TRBJ1-1|TRBV12-3/TRBV12-4|.
CASSLSVSPEAFF
>TRBJ1-2|TRBV5-1|TRBD1
CASSLSRDRVDYGYTF
>TRBJ1-4|TRBV4-1|.
CASSLITGRVDKLFF
>TRBJ2-1|TRBV18|.
CASSPPNARENEQFF
>.|TRBV27|.
CASSLRVLDEQYF
>TRBJ1-2|TRBV20-1|.
CSAWDRGNSGRGYTF
>TRBJ1-2|TRBV30|.
CAWSVLDRYTF
>TRBJ2-1|TRBV18|.
CASSPQTGSSYNEQFF
>TRBJ1-1|TRBV5-5|.
CASTESETEAFF
>TRBJ2-7|TRBV20-1|.
CSATPSPRLEQYF
>TRBJ1-1|TRBV6-2/TRBV6-3|TRBD1
CASSKYRTGVNTEAFF
>TRBJ1-2|TRBV4-2|TRBD1
CASSQDSGRGPGGYTF
>TRBJ2-7|TRBV12-3/TRBV12-4|.
CASSLSLYEQYF
>TRBJ1-6|TRBV9|.
CASSQQGSAYNSPLHF
>TRBJ1-1|TRBV12-3/TRBV12-4|.
CASSTRGTEAFF
>TRBJ2-5|TRBV10-3|.
CAISEGPQGQYF
>TRBJ2-5|TRBV29-1|TRBD1
CSVDGDRGYNEQYF
>TRBJ1-1|TRBV6-1|.
CASGGSRFTEAFF
>TRBJ2-3|TRBV4-3|TRBD2
CASSVYSGGSTDTQYF
>TRBJ1-6|TRBV3-1|.
CASSQEWTDNSPLHF
>TRBJ2-2|TRBV7-2|.
CASSLGALVGGELFF
>TRBJ2-1|TRBV7-8|TRBD2
CASSLWEGGHNEQFF
>TRBJ2-7|TRBV7-8|.
CASSLTGTTYEQYF
>TRBJ1-1|TRBV20-1|.
CSARGGKNTEAFF
>TRBJ1-5|TRBV4-1|TRBD1
CASSFPTGVGLNQPQHF
>TRBJ1-1|TRBV4-2|TRBD1
CASSSSTRQGYTEAFF
>TRBJ2-3|TRBV7-9|TRBD1
CASSFTQGNTDTQYF
>.|TRBV5-1|TRBD1
CASSLQGGQETQYF
>TRBJ2-6|TRBV6-1|.
CASRGGGSGANVLTF
>TRBJ2-3|TRBV27|.
CASSLLDPRADTQYF